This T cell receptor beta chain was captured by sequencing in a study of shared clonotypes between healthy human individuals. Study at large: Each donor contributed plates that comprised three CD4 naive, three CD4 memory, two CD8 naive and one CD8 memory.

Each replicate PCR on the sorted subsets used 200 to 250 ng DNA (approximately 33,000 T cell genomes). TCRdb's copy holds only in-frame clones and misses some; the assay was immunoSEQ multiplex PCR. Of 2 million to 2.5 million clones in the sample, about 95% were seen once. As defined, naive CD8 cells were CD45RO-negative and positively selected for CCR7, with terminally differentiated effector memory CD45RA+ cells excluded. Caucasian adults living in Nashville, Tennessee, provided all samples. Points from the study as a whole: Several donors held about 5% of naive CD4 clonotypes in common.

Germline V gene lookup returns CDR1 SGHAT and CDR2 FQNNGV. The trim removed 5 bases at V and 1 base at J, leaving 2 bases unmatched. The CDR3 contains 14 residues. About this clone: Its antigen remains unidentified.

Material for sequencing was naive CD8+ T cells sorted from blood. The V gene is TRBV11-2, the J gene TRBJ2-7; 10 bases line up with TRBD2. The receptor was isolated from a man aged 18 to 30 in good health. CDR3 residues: CASSRTSGSYEQYF. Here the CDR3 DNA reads TGTGCCAGCAGCCGGACTAGCGGATCCTACGAGCAGTACTTC.